The clone carrying this TCR beta chain came up many times. Participants, patients aged 18 to 65, had newly diagnosed hyperthyroidism with a duration under 2 months. This sample is part of a study of T cells in Graves' hyperthyroidism and ophthalmopathy. The source material, RNA transcripts, was used to amplify TCR beta CDR3 regions. The study used the HTBI primer set for a first-round RT-PCR of the TCR CDR3. TCRdb fed the multiplex PCR reads into MiXCR, producing one record per CDR3 protein. The sample includes about 180,000 distinct CDR3 sequences, roughly 10% of them seen just once. In germline, CDR1 is DFQATT, CDR2 SNEGSKA (reference sequence). Trimming left V 5 bases short and J 4 bases short, with 15 bases between. This CDR3 has 14 amino acids.

The sample was blood. The chain carries TRBV20-1 and TRBJ1-5; D possibly corresponds to TRBD1 (6 bases). This TCR derives from a woman younger than 30 with Graves' hyperthyroidism that later progressed to Graves' ophthalmopathy. The CDR3 nucleotides are TGCAGTGCTGCCCTCGGACAGTTGAATCAGCCCCAGCATTTT. Its translation: CSAALGQLNQPQHF.